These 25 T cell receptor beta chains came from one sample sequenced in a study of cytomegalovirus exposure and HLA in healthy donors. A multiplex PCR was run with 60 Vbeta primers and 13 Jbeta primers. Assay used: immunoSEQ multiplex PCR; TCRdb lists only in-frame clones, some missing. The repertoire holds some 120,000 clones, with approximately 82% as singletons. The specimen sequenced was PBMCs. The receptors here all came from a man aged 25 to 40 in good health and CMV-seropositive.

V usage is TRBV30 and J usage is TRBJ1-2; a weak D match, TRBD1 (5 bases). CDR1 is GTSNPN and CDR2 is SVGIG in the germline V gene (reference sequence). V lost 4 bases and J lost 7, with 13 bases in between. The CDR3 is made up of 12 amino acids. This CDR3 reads CAWIQGGVGYTF. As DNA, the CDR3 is TGTGCCTGGATCCAGGGAGGGGTTGGCTACACCTTC.

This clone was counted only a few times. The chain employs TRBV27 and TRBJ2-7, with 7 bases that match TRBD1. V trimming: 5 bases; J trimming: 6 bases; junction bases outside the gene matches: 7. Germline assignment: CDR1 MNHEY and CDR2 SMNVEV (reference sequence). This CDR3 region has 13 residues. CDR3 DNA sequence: TGTGCCAGCAGTCCAACCGGGACAGCCGAGCAGTACGTC. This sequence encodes CASSPTGTAEQYV.

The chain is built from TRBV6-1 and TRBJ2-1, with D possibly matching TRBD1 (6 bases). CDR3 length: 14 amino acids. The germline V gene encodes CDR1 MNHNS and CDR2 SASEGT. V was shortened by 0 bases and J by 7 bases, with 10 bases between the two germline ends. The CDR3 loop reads CASSEAGRGNEQFF. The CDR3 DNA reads TGTGCCAGCAGTGAAGCGGGCAGGGGAAATGAGCAGTTCTTC.

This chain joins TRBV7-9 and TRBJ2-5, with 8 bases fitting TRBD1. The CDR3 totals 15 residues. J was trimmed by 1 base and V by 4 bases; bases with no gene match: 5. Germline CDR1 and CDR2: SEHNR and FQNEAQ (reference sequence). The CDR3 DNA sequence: TGTGCCAGCAGCTGGGGGACAGGCCGCCAAGAGACCCAGTACTTC. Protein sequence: CASSWGTGRQETQYF.

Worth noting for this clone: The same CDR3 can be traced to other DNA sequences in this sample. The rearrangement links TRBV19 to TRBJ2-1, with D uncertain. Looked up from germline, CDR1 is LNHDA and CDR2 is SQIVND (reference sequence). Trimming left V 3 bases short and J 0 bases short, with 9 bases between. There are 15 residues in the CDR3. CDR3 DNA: TGTGCCAGTAGTATCGGGTTACACTCCTACAATGAGCAGTTCTTC. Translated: CASSIGLHSYNEQFF.

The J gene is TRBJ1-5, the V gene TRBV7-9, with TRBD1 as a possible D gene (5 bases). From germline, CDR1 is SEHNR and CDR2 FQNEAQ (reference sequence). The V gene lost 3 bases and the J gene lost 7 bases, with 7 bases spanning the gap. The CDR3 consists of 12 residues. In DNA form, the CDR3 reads TGTGCCAGCAGCTTTGGGGGGCAGCCCCAGCATTTT. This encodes CASSFGGQPQHF.

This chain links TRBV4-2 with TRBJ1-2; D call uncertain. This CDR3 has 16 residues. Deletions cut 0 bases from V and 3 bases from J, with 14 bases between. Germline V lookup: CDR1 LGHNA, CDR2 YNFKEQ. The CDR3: CASSQEGDLGYYGYTF. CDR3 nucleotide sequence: TGTGCCAGCAGCCAAGAGGGAGACCTAGGGTACTATGGCTACACCTTC.

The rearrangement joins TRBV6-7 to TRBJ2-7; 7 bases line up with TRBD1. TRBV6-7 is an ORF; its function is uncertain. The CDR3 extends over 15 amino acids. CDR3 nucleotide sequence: TGTGCCAGCAGCGGATGGGACAGCGGACTGTACGAGCGGTACGTC. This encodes CASSGWDSGLYERYV.

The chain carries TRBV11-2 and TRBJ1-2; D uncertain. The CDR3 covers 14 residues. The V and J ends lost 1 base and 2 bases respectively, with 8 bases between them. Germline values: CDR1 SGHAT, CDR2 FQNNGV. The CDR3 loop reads CASSLVFGNYGYTF. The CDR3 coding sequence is TGTGCCAGCAGCTTAGTATTCGGGAACTATGGCTACACCTTC. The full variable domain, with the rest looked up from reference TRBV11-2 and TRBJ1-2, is EAGVAQSPRYKIIEKRQSVAFWCNPISGHATLYWYQQILGQGPKLLIQFQNNGVVDDSQLPKDRFSAERLKGVDSTLKIQPAKLEDSAVYLCASSLVFGNYGYTFGSGTRLTVV.

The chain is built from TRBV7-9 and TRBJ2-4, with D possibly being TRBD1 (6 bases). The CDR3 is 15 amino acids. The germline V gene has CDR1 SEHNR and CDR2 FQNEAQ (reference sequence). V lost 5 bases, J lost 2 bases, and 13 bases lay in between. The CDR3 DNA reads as TGTGCCAGCAGCCTACCGACAGGATCCAAAAACATTCAGTACTTC. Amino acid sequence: CASSLPTGSKNIQYF.

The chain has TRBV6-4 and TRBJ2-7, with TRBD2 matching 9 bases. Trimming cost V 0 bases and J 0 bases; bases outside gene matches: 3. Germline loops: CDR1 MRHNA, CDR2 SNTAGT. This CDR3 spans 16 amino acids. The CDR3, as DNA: TGTGCCAGCAGTGACTCTCCAGCGGGGGGCTCCTACGAGCAGTACGTC. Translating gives CASSDSPAGGSYEQYV.

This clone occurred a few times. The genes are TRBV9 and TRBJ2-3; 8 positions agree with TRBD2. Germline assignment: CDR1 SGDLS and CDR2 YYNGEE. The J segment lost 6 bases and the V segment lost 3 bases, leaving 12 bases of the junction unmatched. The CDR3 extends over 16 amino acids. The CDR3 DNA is TGTGCCAGCAGCGCTGGAATAGCGGGGACTATTGATACGCAGTATTTT. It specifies CASSAGIAGTIDTQYF.

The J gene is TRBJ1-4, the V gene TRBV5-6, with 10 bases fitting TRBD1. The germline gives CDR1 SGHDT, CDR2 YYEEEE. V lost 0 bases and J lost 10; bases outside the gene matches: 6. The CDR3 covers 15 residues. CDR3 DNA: TGTGCCAGCAGCTTGGTGGGGGACAGGGGTCGAAAACTGTTTTTT. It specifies CASSLVGDRGRKLFF.

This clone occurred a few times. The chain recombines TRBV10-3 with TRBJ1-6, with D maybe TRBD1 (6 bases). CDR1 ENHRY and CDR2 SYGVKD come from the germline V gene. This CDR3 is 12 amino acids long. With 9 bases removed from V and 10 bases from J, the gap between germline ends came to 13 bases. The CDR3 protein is CAIARGGSPLHF. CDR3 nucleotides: TGTGCCATTGCCAGGGGTGGATCACCCCTCCACTTT.

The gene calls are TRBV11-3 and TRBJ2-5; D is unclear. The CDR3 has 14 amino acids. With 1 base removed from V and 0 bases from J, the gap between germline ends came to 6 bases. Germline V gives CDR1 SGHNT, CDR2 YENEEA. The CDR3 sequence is CASSLGGDQETQYF. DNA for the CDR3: TGTGCCAGCAGCTTAGGAGGCGACCAAGAGACCCAGTACTTC.

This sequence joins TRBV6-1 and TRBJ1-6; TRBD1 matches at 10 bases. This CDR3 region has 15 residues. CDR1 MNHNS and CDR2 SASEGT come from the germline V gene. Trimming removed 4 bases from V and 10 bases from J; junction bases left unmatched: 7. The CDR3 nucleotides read TGTGCCAGCAGTGGAGCGACAGGGGGCGCCTCACCCCTCCACTTT. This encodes CASSGATGGASPLHF.

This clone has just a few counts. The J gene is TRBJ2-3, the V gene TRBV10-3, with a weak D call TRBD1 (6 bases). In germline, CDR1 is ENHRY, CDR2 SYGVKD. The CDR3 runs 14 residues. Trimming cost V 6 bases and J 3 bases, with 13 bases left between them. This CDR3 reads CAIRGAGETDTQYF. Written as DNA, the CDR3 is TGTGCCATCAGAGGGGCAGGGGAGACAGATACGCAGTATTTT.

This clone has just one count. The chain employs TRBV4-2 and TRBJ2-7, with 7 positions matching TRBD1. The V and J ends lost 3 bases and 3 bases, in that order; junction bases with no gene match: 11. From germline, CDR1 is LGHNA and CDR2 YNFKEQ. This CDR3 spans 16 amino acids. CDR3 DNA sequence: TGTGCCAGCAGCCAGGAGAGGACAGGTTTGGGCTACGAGCAGTACTTC. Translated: CASSQERTGLGYEQYF.

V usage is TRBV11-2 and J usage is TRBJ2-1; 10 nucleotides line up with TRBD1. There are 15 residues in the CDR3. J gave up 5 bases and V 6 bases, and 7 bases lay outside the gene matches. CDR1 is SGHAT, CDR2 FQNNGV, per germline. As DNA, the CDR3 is TGTGCCAGCAGGCTACGACAGGGGGCTGACAATGAGCAGTTCTTC. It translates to CASRLRQGADNEQFF.

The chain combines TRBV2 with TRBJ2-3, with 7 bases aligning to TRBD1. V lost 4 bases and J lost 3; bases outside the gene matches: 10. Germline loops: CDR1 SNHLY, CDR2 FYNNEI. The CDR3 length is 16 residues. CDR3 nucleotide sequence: TGTGCCAGCAGTGCTGTCGACAGGGTAAAGACAGATACGCAGTATTTT. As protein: CASSAVDRVKTDTQYF.

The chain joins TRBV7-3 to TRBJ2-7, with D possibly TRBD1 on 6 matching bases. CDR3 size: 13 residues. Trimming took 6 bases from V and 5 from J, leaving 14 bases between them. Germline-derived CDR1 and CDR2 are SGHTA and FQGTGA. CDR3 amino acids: CASSPDSRNEQYF. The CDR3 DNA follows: TGTGCCAGCAGTCCGGACAGTCGAAACGAGCAGTACTTC.

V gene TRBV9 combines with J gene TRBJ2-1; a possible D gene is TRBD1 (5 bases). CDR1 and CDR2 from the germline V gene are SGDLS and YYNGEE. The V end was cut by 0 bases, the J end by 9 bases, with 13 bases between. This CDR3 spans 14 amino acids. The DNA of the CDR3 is TGTGCCAGCAGCGTAGGGAGTGATCAGGGTGAGCAGTTCTTC. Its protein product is CASSVGSDQGEQFF.

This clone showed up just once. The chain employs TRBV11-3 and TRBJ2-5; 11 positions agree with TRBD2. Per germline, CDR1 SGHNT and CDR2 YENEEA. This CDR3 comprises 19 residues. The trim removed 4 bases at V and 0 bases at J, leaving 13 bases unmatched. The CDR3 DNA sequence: TGTGCCAGCAGCTCCGGGCAGGGACTAGCGGAAAATTACCAAGAGACCCAGTACTTC. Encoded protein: CASSSGQGLAENYQETQYF.

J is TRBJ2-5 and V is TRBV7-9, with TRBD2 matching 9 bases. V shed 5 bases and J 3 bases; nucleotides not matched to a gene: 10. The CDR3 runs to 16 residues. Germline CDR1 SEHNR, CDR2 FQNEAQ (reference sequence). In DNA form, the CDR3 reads TGTGCCAGCAGCCCTTACGGGATAGCGGGAGAAGAGACCCAGTACTTC. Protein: CASSPYGIAGEETQYF.

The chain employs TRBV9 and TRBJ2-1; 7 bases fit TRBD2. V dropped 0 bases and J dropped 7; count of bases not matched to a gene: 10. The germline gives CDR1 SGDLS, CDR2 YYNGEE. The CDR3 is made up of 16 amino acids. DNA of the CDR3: TGTGCCAGCAGCGTAGGGGAGGGCTGGAGATATAATGAGCAGTTCTTC. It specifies CASSVGEGWRYNEQFF.